The clone carrying this TCR beta chain was counted between two and nine times. Its antigen is unknown. The sample belongs to a study of shared clonotypes between healthy human individuals. For the study at large: The donor pool was made up of two women and a few men aged 18 to 49.

CD4+ cells were split into CD45RA+ naive and CD45RA-negative memory subsets. Study results and limitations: Investigators expected sequencing depth to affect clonotype sharing among donors.

The authors loaded about 0.2 ug DNA, around 32,000 T cell genomes, into sorted-subset replicate PCRs. The protocol was immunoSEQ multiplex PCR, while the TCRdb copy is restricted to in-frame clones and leaves out a portion. In the table there are about 1.1 million clones, 60% to 80% of which are singletons. This CDR3 is 16 amino acids long. V was shortened by 3 bases and J by 6 bases, with 18 bases between the two germline ends. The V gene's germline CDR1 is SNHLY and CDR2 FYNNEI. The TCR was taken from a man younger than 30 in good health. Some clones in this sample may be carry-over from other donors' samples. The chain employs TRBV2 and TRBJ2-1; maybe TRBD2 (5 bases). The sample comprised memory CD4+ T cells from PBMCs. The subset: CD45RA-negative fraction. CDR3 region: CASSEPGRGASNEQFF. DNA of the CDR3: TGTGCCAGCAGTGAGCCGGGCCGGGGAGCCTCCAATGAGCAGTTCTTC. The full variable domain, in which reference TRBV2 and TRBJ2-1 provide the parts outside the CDR3, is EPEVTQTPSHQVTQMGQEVILRCVPISNHLYFYWYRQILGQKVEFLVSFYNNEISEKSEIFDDQFSVERPDGSNFTLKIRSTKLEDSAMYFCASSEPGRGASNEQFFGPGTRLTVL.